This T cell receptor beta chain originates from a study of Graves' ophthalmopathy and Graves' hyperthyroidism. From RNA, the CDR3 regions of TCR beta chains were amplified and sequenced. First-round RT-PCR employed HTBI primers, with a second-round multiplex PCR after it. TCRdb re-derived calls from the multiplex PCR reads in MiXCR, one entry per CDR3 protein. This sample has some 380,000 distinct CDR3 sequences, with 15% found just once. Trimming shortened V by 4 bases and J by 1 base, and 13 bases separated the two germline ends. The CDR3 has 15 amino acids. CDR1 is SQVTM and CDR2 is ANQGSEA in the germline V gene.

Sequenced: peripheral blood. The chain employs TRBV29-1 and TRBJ2-2; D is possibly TRBD1 (6 bases). This TCR was sampled from a woman aged 18-35 years with stable Graves' hyperthyroidism. In DNA, the CDR3 is TGCAGCGTTGGTCCCGCAGGGGAGAACACCGGGGAGCTGTTTTTT. This gives the protein CSVGPAGENTGELFF.